Presented here are 26 T cell receptor beta chains from one specimen sequenced in a study of molecular identifiers for immune sequencing clone quantification. MiXCR was run by TCRdb on the PCR reads, yielding one entry per CDR3 protein. This table has roughly 100,000 distinct CDR3 sequences, 35% appearing once. Sequencing used naive CD8+ T cells from blood, with Jurkat cell RNA spiked in. As for subset: FACS-sorted CD8+CD4-CCR7+CD45RA+ naive T cells. These receptors were obtained from a human donor in good health. Some libraries in this study had Jurkat cell RNA spiked in.

This clonotype appeared a few times. One junction end disagrees with the germline gene, perhaps due to a read error. This sequence joins TRBV4-2 and TRBJ2-7; D remains unclear. From germline, CDR1 is LGHNA and CDR2 YNFKEQ. This CDR3 is built from 14 residues. The DNA of the CDR3 is TGTGCCAGCAGTCAAGTCCCCAGCTCCTACGAGCAGTACTTC. Protein sequence: CASSQVPSSYEQYF.

This clonotype was seen many times. The rearrangement joins TRBV7-9 to TRBJ2-3; D is possibly TRBD2 (6 bases). CDR1 SEHNR and CDR2 FQNEAQ come from the germline V gene (reference sequence). This CDR3 spans 15 amino acids. Trimming shortened V by 2 bases and J by 1 base, and 10 bases separated the two germline ends. CDR3: CASSLFAGRTDTQYF. CDR3 bases: TGTGCCAGCAGCTTATTCGCGGGACGCACAGATACGCAGTATTTT.

This clonotype was picked up a small number of times. In nucleotides, the CDR3 is TGTGCCAGCAGTTTCGCCCCTTTGCACCTCTATGGCTACACCTTC. It specifies CASSFAPLHLYGYTF. This chain connects TRBV28 to TRBJ1-2; D is undetermined. Germline lookup yields CDR1 MDHEN and CDR2 SYDVKM. The CDR3 has 15 amino acids. Trimming cost V 3 bases and J 4 bases, with 15 bases left between them.

The chain links TRBV7-2 to TRBJ2-5; maybe TRBD2 (6 bases). Germline V gene sequence: CDR1 SGHTA, CDR2 FQGNSA. The V end was cut by 5 bases, the J end by 4 bases, with 20 bases between. The CDR3 spans 16 residues. The CDR3 sequence: CASSHTGPGRRETQYF. The CDR3 nucleotides are TGTGCCAGCAGCCATACTGGGCCAGGGAGGCGAGAGACCCAGTACTTC.

V gene TRBV4-2 combines with J gene TRBJ2-1; TRBD1 matches 7 bases. CDR1 is LGHNA, CDR2 YNFKEQ, per germline. Trimming cost V 3 bases and J 4 bases; bases outside gene matches: 6. This CDR3 region has 15 residues. The CDR3 DNA reads TGTGCCAGCAGCCACGCAGGGGGTTCGTACAATGAGCAGTTCTTC. This translates into CASSHAGGSYNEQFF.

This clonotype was recorded at least ten times. The chain links TRBV6-6 to TRBJ2-7; no clear D. CDR1 is MNHNY, CDR2 SVGAGI, per germline (reference sequence). The CDR3 runs to 11 residues. Trimming removed 6 bases from V and 3 bases from J, with 6 bases in between. The CDR3 DNA is TGTGCCAGCAGAATACACTACGAGCAGTACTTC. Protein product: CASRIHYEQYF.

A word on this clonotype: The CDR3 ends on some other residue instead of the conserved phenylalanine or tryptophan, so this is likely a read error. V is TRBV6-5 and J is TRBJ2-5; TRBD2 matches 8 bases. The CDR3 contains 14 residues. V shed 6 bases, J shed 3 bases, and the junction held 6 bases outside the gene matches. In germline, CDR1 is MNHEY, CDR2 SVGAGI. Here the CDR3 DNA reads TGTGCCAGCAGCAGGCCGGGACTAGAAGAGACCCAGTACATC. Protein sequence: CASSRPGLEETQYI.

Written as DNA, the CDR3 is TGCGCCAGCAGCTTACTCGGGTCCGAGCAGTTCTTC. Encoded protein: CASSLLGSEQFF. The chain employs TRBV5-1 and TRBJ2-1; D is undetermined. Trimming removed 2 bases from V and 10 bases from J, with 10 bases in between. Germline lookup yields CDR1 SGHRS and CDR2 YFSETQ. The CDR3 spans 12 residues.

This clonotype has a count of ten or more. V is TRBV28 and J is TRBJ2-7; D remains unclear. The V end lost 3 bases, the J end lost 3 bases, and 12 bases lay between the germline ends. This CDR3 region has 14 residues. Germline-derived CDR1 and CDR2 are MDHEN and SYDVKM. The DNA of the CDR3 is TGTGCCAGCAGTTTCCCGGGCTTGGGCTACGAGCAGTACTTC. Protein: CASSFPGLGYEQYF.

Only a few counts were recorded for this clonotype. This chain links TRBV28 with TRBJ1-5, with a weak D call TRBD1 (5 bases). The CDR3 sequence is 14 residues long. Trimming took 4 bases from V and 4 from J, leaving 11 bases between them. Germline CDR1 is MDHEN and CDR2 is SYDVKM. CDR3 region: CASSSGARNQPQHF. CDR3 DNA sequence: TGTGCCAGCAGTTCCGGGGCTCGGAATCAGCCCCAGCATTTT.

As for this clonotype: This could be a read error, since a much larger clone is one nucleotide away. The chain carries TRBV7-2 and TRBJ1-2, with D possibly being TRBD1 (5 bases). CDR1 is SGHTA, CDR2 FQGNSA, per germline. The length of the CDR3 is 13 residues. CDR3 coding DNA: TGTGCCAGCAGCTTAAAGGGGTCCTATGGCTTCACCTTC. This sequence encodes CASSLKGSYGFTF.

The V call is TRBV5-8, the J call TRBJ1-5; D not resolved. Trimming took 1 base from V and 6 from J, leaving 2 bases between them. The CDR3 runs 11 residues. The germline gives CDR1 SGHTS, CDR2 YDEGEE. DNA for the CDR3: TGTGCCAGCAGCTTGTTTCAGCCCCAGCATTTT. Its protein product is CASSLFQPQHF.

This clonotype was seen more than once but under ten times. The CDR3 region is CASSEVLAANIQYF. CDR3 sequence (DNA): TGTGCCAGCAGTGAGGTTCTAGCGGCAAACATTCAGTACTTC. This chain joins TRBV6-1 and TRBJ2-4; 7 bases fit TRBD2. V trimming: 3 bases; J trimming: 6 bases; junction bases outside the gene matches: 5. Germline CDR1 MNHNS, CDR2 SASEGT. The CDR3 is 14 residues long.

The chain has TRBV27 and TRBJ2-1; 9 bases agree with TRBD2. Looked up from germline, CDR1 is MNHEY and CDR2 is SMNVEV (reference sequence). The CDR3 contains 15 residues. J gave up 6 bases and V 3 bases, and 6 bases lay outside the gene matches. The CDR3 is CASSFGLAPINEQFF. CDR3 DNA sequence: TGTGCCAGCAGTTTCGGACTAGCGCCCATCAATGAGCAGTTCTTC.

The chain combines TRBV2 with TRBJ2-5; D is unclear. Germline CDR1 reads SNHLY; CDR2 reads FYNNEI. The CDR3 consists of 19 residues. With 6 bases removed from V and 4 bases from J, the gap between germline ends came to 30 bases. This CDR3 reads CASRALMGSGFQHAETQYF. For the CDR3, the DNA is TGTGCCAGCAGGGCACTAATGGGGTCAGGATTTCAGCATGCAGAGACCCAGTACTTC.

V is TRBV27 and J is TRBJ2-5, with 7 bases that match TRBD1. CDR1 and CDR2 from the germline V gene are MNHEY and SMNVEV (reference sequence). The CDR3 has 15 amino acids. V lost 6 bases and J lost 1; bases outside the gene matches: 8. The DNA of the CDR3 is TGTGCCAGCAGCACCACACGGGACAGCCAAGAGACCCAGTACTTC. It is translated as CASSTTRDSQETQYF.

Turning to this clonotype: Germline is not matched at one junction end, which may reflect a read error. V gene TRBV2 combines with J gene TRBJ2-3; a possible D gene is TRBD2 (5 bases). Germline CDR1 SNHLY, CDR2 FYNNEI. This CDR3 contains 11 residues. The chain's CDR3 is CATLDSDTLYF. CDR3 DNA sequence: TGTGCCACCCTGGACTCAGATACGCTGTATTTT.

On this clonotype: A junction boundary mismatches the germline segment, possibly from a read error. CDR3 amino acids: CASSTPDRDQPRHF. CDR3 nucleotide sequence: TGTGCCAGTAGTACCCCGGACCGGGATCAGCCCCGGCATTTT. This chain uses TRBV19 with TRBJ1-5; D is uncertain. This CDR3 comprises 14 residues. The germline CDR1 and CDR2 sequences are LNHDA and SQIVND (reference sequence).

Of note for this clonotype: The junction shows a germline mismatch at one end, possibly a read error. This chain links TRBV4-1 with TRBJ2-1; 7 bases are shared with TRBD1. Per germline, CDR1 MGHRA and CDR2 YSYEKL. The CDR3 covers 17 residues. CDR3 bases: TGCGCCAGCAGCCACCGAGGAGGACAGGCACTCTACAAAGAGCAGTTCTTC. It specifies CASSHRGGQALYKEQFF.

In the case of this clonotype: This likely comes from a read error, as the CDR3 has no conserved phenylalanine or tryptophan at its end. J is TRBJ2-7 and V is TRBV25-1; no reliable D call. Per germline, CDR1 MGHDK and CDR2 SYGVNS. The CDR3 covers 10 residues. The V end lost 7 bases, the J end lost 5 bases, and 6 bases lay between the germline ends. The CDR3 sequence is CASTGNEQYI. CDR3 coding DNA: TGTGCCAGCACCGGCAACGAGCAGTACATC.

Note on this clonotype: Given a much more abundant clone one base away, this may be a read error. The V call is TRBV6-5, the J call TRBJ2-7; 8 bases match TRBD1. The germline V gene has CDR1 MNHEY and CDR2 SVGAGI. This CDR3 has 14 amino acids. CDR3 DNA sequence: TGTGCCAGCAGTTACGAGGCAGGGGGCTACGAGCTGTACTTC. Encoded protein: CASSYEAGGYELYF.

This clonotype was seen more than once but under ten times. V is TRBV5-6 and J is TRBJ2-5; TRBD1 matches at 8 bases. The germline V gene has CDR1 SGHDT and CDR2 YYEEEE. V gave up 4 bases and J gave up 1 base; unmatched junction bases: 6. The CDR3 is made up of 15 amino acids. The CDR3 DNA is TGTGCCAGCAGCGGAGAGGACAGGGTCCAAGAGACCCAGTACTTC. Translated, it gives CASSGEDRVQETQYF. The full variable domain, completed using reference TRBV5-6 and TRBJ2-5, is DAGVTQSPTHLIKTRGQQVTLRCSPKSGHDTVSWYQQALGQGPQFIFQYYEEEERQRGNFPDRFSGHQFPNYSSELNVNALLLGDSALYLCASSGEDRVQETQYFGPGTRLLVL.

Ten or more counts support this clonotype. J is TRBJ2-3 and V is TRBV7-6; possibly TRBD2 for D (6 bases). This CDR3 is built from 14 residues. Germline-derived CDR1 and CDR2 are SGHVS and FNYEAQ. The ends were cut back, 4 bases at V and 0 bases at J, with 8 bases in the middle. The CDR3 coding sequence is TGTGCCAGCAGCTGGGGGGAGAGCACAGATACGCAGTATTTT. Translation gives CASSWGESTDTQYF.

This clonotype was counted between two and nine times. The V call is TRBV19, the J call TRBJ2-1; D possibly corresponds to TRBD1 (5 bases). Germline-derived CDR1 and CDR2 are LNHDA and SQIVND (reference sequence). V was pared by 5 bases and J by 9 bases, with 14 bases between. CDR3 length equals 13 residues. This CDR3 reads CASSGDSPGEQFF. CDR3 DNA sequence: TGTGCCAGTAGTGGAGACAGCCCCGGTGAGCAGTTCTTC.

This clonotype was recorded at least ten times. J is TRBJ2-1 and V is TRBV5-6; 12 positions match TRBD1. Germline V lookup: CDR1 SGHDT, CDR2 YYEEEE. The CDR3 extends over 15 amino acids. The J segment lost 7 bases and the V segment lost 4 bases, leaving 6 bases of the junction unmatched. CDR3 nucleotides: TGTGCCAGCAGCGGCGAGGGACAGGGGGCTAATGAGCAGTTCTTC. Translation gives CASSGEGQGANEQFF.

The chain employs TRBV4-3 and TRBJ2-5; TRBD2 might be the D (6 bases). The CDR3 is made up of 13 amino acids. Germline V gene lookup returns CDR1 LGHNA and CDR2 YSLEER. Between the trimmed V and J ends, which lost 1 base and 3 bases, there was a span of 6 bases. CDR3 residues: CASSQGGKETQYF. In DNA form, the CDR3 reads TGCGCCAGCAGCCAAGGCGGGAAAGAGACCCAGTACTTC.